Each of the 15 T cell receptor beta chains below was sequenced from the same sample in a study of T cell responses to AZD1222 COVID-19 vaccine. The data were produced by immunoSEQ multiplex PCR, yet TCRdb's version contains in-frame clones alone and is incomplete. The top ten clones hold around 0.99% of a sample with over 100,000 clones, more than 75% of them seen once. The sequences come from peripheral blood, collected 28 days after the second AZD1222 dose. The receptors derive from an adult who received the AZD1222 COVID-19 vaccine.

This clone was recorded a few times. V usage is TRBV3-1 (or the pseudogene TRBV3-2) and J usage is TRBJ2-1, with TRBD2 identical over 7 bases. CDR3 size: 16 residues. Trimming removed 0 bases from V and 4 bases from J; junction bases left unmatched: 6. Germline V CDR1 and CDR2: LGHDT, YNNKEL (reference sequence). This CDR3 reads CASSQDWRELYNEQFF. The CDR3, as DNA: TGTGCCAGCAGCCAAGATTGGCGGGAGTTGTACAATGAGCAGTTCTTC.

The rearrangement uses TRBV6-5 and TRBJ1-2, with 9 bases fitting TRBD1. V shed 5 bases and J 4 bases; nucleotides not matched to a gene: 2. The V gene's germline CDR1 is MNHEY and CDR2 SVGAGI. The CDR3 runs 13 residues. CDR3 loop: CASSTGGGYGYTF. DNA of the CDR3: TGTGCCAGCAGTACAGGGGGCGGCTATGGCTACACCTTC.

The gene calls are TRBV19 and TRBJ2-1, with a possible D match to TRBD1 (5 bases). Germline CDR1 and CDR2: LNHDA and SQIVND (reference sequence). The V end was cut by 0 bases, the J end by 13 bases, with 10 bases between. The CDR3 covers 12 residues. CDR3 coding DNA: TGTGCCAGTAGTATAGAAGTGGGGCCCCAGTTCTTC. The encoded protein is CASSIEVGPQFF.

This clone was seen a single time. The genes are TRBV2 and TRBJ1-2; 7 positions agree with TRBD1. The CDR3 extends over 16 amino acids. CDR1 and CDR2 (germline): SNHLY, FYNNEI. V lost 0 bases, J lost 5 bases, and 9 bases stayed unmatched. This CDR3 is CASSEAEQGVGYGYTF. In nucleotides, the CDR3 is TGTGCCAGCAGTGAAGCGGAGCAGGGGGTGGGGTATGGCTACACCTTC.

The J gene is TRBJ2-7, the V gene TRBV28, with TRBD2 matching over 14 bases. The germline CDR1 and CDR2 sequences are MDHEN and SYDVKM. This CDR3 is built from 14 residues. CDR3 nucleotides: TGTGCCAGCAGTCCCGGACTAGCGGGAGGTCTCACGGCGGTC. Its translation is CASSPGLAGGLTAV.

As DNA, the CDR3 is TGCGCCAGCAGCTTGGTTTCGGATGCCTCAGGGATTACGCAGTATTTT. Residues: CASSLVSDASGITQYF. This sequence joins TRBV5-1 and TRBJ2-3; D is perhaps TRBD1 (5 bases). The length of the CDR3 is 16 residues. From germline, CDR1 is SGHRS and CDR2 YFSETQ. Trimming removed 0 bases from V and 8 bases from J, with 19 bases in between.

The V and J genes are TRBV6-4 and TRBJ1-2, with D tentatively TRBD1 (5 bases). The germline V gene encodes CDR1 MRHNA and CDR2 SNTAGT. V was pared by 0 bases and J by 0 bases, with 8 bases between. The CDR3 totals 15 residues. CDR3 in DNA: TGTGCCAGCAGTGACTCGGGGGATTCTAACTATGGCTACACCTTC. It is translated as CASSDSGDSNYGYTF.

This chain connects TRBV9 to TRBJ2-2, with D unresolved. Per the germline V gene, CDR1 is SGDLS and CDR2 is YYNGEE. The CDR3 sequence is 13 residues long. Deletions cut 1 base from V and 5 bases from J, with 6 bases between. The CDR3 coding sequence is TGTGCCAGCAGCGTATGGGATACCGGGGAGCTGTTTTTT. It yields the protein CASSVWDTGELFF.

CDR3 in DNA: TGTGCCAGCAGCTTGGAGGGGGGGATCGCGAAGACCCAGTACTTC. Encoded protein: CASSLEGGIAKTQYF. The rearrangement links TRBV11-2 to TRBJ2-5; possible D gene TRBD2, 7 bases. The germline V gene encodes CDR1 SGHAT and CDR2 FQNNGV. The CDR3 runs to 15 residues. V lost 3 bases and J lost 6, with 17 bases in between.

V and J are TRBV10-3 and TRBJ1-5, with D unclear. The germline gives CDR1 ENHRY, CDR2 SYGVKD. The CDR3 is made up of 14 amino acids. Trimming took off 4 bases at V and 4 bases at J, with 11 bases between the two ends. CDR3 coding DNA: TGTGCCATCAGTGTCTCAGTCTCAAATCAGCCCCAGCATTTT. Residues: CAISVSVSNQPQHF.

The chain is built from TRBV3-1 (or the pseudogene TRBV3-2) and TRBJ2-4, with 13 bases that match TRBD2. The CDR3 is made up of 17 amino acids. CDR1 and CDR2 (germline): LGHDT, YNNKEL (reference sequence). The junction had 4 bases not matched to a gene; V was cut back by 3 bases and J by 2 bases. The CDR3 reads CASSQRGLAGPKNIQYF. The CDR3 DNA follows: TGTGCCAGCAGCCAGAGGGGACTAGCGGGACCCAAAAACATTCAGTACTTC.

J is TRBJ1-5 and V is TRBV10-3; 8 nucleotides match TRBD1. The CDR3 loop spans 15 amino acids. V lost 2 bases and J lost 4; bases outside the gene matches: 4. From germline, CDR1 is ENHRY and CDR2 SYGVKD. The CDR3 DNA is TGTGCCATCAGTGAGAGGACAGGGAATAATCAGCCCCAGCATTTT. This translates into CAISERTGNNQPQHF.

The chain employs TRBV5-1 and TRBJ2-3; no clear D gene. Between the trimmed V and J ends, which lost 2 bases and 3 bases, there was a span of 16 bases. The CDR3 sequence is 16 residues long. Germline CDR1 is SGHRS and CDR2 is YFSETQ. CDR3 coding DNA: TGCGCCAGCAGCTTCCGTATAGGGAACCCTACAGATACGCAGTATTTT. Protein product: CASSFRIGNPTDTQYF. Using reference TRBV5-1 and TRBJ2-3 for the parts outside the CDR3, the full variable domain is KAGVTQTPRYLIKTRGQQVTLSCSPISGHRSVSWYQQTPGQGLQFLFEYFSETQRNKGNFPGRFSGRQFSNSRSEMNVSTLELGDSALYLCASSFRIGNPTDTQYFGPGTRLTVL.

This chain links TRBV29-1 with TRBJ1-2; 7 positions agree with TRBD1. The germline gives CDR1 SQVTM, CDR2 ANQGSEA. The V segment lost 4 bases and the J segment 2 bases; nucleotides outside the gene matches: 10. The CDR3 contains 15 residues. The CDR3 DNA reads TGCAGCGTTGCTGGGGGGGACAGTGGAAACTATGGCTACACCTTC. Amino acids: CSVAGGDSGNYGYTF.

The gene calls are TRBV28 and TRBJ2-7; D gene uncertain. The CDR3 runs to 13 residues. V lost 1 base and J lost 3, with 7 bases in between. Germline CDR1 is MDHEN and CDR2 is SYDVKM. The CDR3 coding sequence is TGTGCCAGCAGTTTATTGTCGGGCTACGAGCAGTACTTC. As protein: CASSLLSGYEQYF.